Listed here are 21 T cell receptor beta chains from one sample, sequenced in a study of breast tumors, draining lymph nodes, adjacent tissues. A single record per CDR3 protein comes from TCRdb applying MiXCR to the multiplex PCR reads. The profile shows roughly 80,000 distinct CDR3 sequences, 15% to 20% of them singletons. The lymph nodes were axillary draining lymph nodes from breast cancer patients. Sequences were obtained from axillary lymph node tissue. These receptors were taken from a female donor with breast cancer. Some clones in this sample may be carry-over from other donors' samples.

This clonotype was detected many times. This rearrangement joins TRBV29-1 to TRBJ1-2, with D maybe TRBD1 (5 bases). The CDR3 length is 12 residues. Between the trimmed V and J ends, which lost 2 bases and 2 bases, there was a span of 6 bases. CDR1 SQVTM and CDR2 ANQGSEA come from the germline V gene. CDR3 sequence reads: CSVEQGNYGYTF. DNA for the CDR3: TGCAGCGTTGAACAGGGAAACTATGGCTACACCTTC. The variable domain in full, completed from reference TRBV29-1 and TRBJ1-2, reads SAVISQKPSRDICQRGTSLTIQCQVDSQVTMMFWYRQQPGQSLTLIATANQGSEATYESGFVIDKFPISRPNLTFSTLTVSNMSPEDSSIYLCSVEQGNYGYTFGSGTRLTVV.

The chain couples TRBV9 to TRBJ2-7; D may be TRBD2 (6 bases). Germline CDR1 SGDLS, CDR2 YYNGEE. CDR3 length: 14 residues. Trimming left V 5 bases short and J 6 bases short, with 18 bases between. The CDR3 region is CASSVTLASAEQYF. The CDR3 bases are TGTGCCAGCAGTGTCACCTTGGCTAGCGCCGAGCAGTACTTC.

This clonotype was recorded at least ten times. J is TRBJ1-4 and V is TRBV3-1; 7 bases agree with TRBD1. Germline V gene data show CDR1 as LGHDT and CDR2 as YNNKEL (reference sequence). J gave up 8 bases and V 6 bases, and 6 bases lay outside the gene matches. The CDR3 contains 13 residues. In DNA form, the CDR3 reads TGTGCCAGCAGTCGGACAGGCGGGGAAAAACTGTTTTTT. Its protein is CASSRTGGEKLFF.

This clonotype was recorded many times. The chain couples TRBV25-1 to TRBJ2-7; D call uncertain. V lost 1 base and J 3 bases, leaving 13 bases between the germline ends. This CDR3 is 15 amino acids long. Germline V lookup: CDR1 MGHDK, CDR2 SYGVNS. CDR3 nucleotides: TGTGCCAGCAGTGAATCCCGTGCAGGCTACTACGAGCAGTACTTC. Its protein product is CASSESRAGYYEQYF.

The table lists this clonotype with many counts. The chain joins TRBV20-1 to TRBJ2-1, with 7 bases that match TRBD2. CDR1 and CDR2 (germline): DFQATT, SNEGSKA (reference sequence). Trimming removed 3 bases from V and 0 bases from J; junction bases left unmatched: 5. CDR3 size: 15 residues. CDR3 loop: CSASSGLSSYNEQFF. The CDR3 coding sequence is TGCAGTGCTAGTAGCGGGCTAAGCTCCTACAATGAGCAGTTCTTC.

This clonotype was counted ten times or more. The rearrangement joins TRBV11-3 to TRBJ2-5; D not resolved. V was trimmed by 0 bases and J by 5 bases, leaving 13 bases between them. Per the germline V gene, CDR1 is SGHNT and CDR2 is YENEEA. This CDR3 spans 15 amino acids. The CDR3 DNA reads as TGTGCCAGCAGCTTAGAAGTTGGTCTATCGGAGACCCAGTACTTC. Protein sequence: CASSLEVGLSETQYF.

Concerning this clonotype: With a much larger clone just one base away, this may be a read error. The V gene is TRBV20-1, the J gene TRBJ2-3; maybe TRBD2 (6 bases). The CDR3 sequence is 15 residues long. Germline-derived CDR1 and CDR2 are DFQATT and SNEGSKA (reference sequence). Trimming took off 1 base at V and 2 bases at J, with 13 bases between the two ends. Here the CDR3 reads CSARGMAGFTDTQYF. For the CDR3, the DNA is TGCAGTGCTAGAGGGATGGCGGGGTTCACAGATACGCAGTATTTT.

This clonotype was seen repeatedly, ten times or more. The chain is built from TRBV4-1 and TRBJ1-4; weak D call: TRBD1 (5 bases). CDR1 is MGHRA and CDR2 is YSYEKL in the germline V gene. The CDR3 length is 13 residues. V was trimmed by 3 bases and J by 7 bases, leaving 9 bases between them. Written as DNA, the CDR3 is TGCGCCAGCAGCCAGGGGACGTCTGAAAAACTGTTTTTT. This translates into CASSQGTSEKLFF.

This clonotype came up many times. The chain has TRBV5-5 and TRBJ2-3; a weak D match, TRBD1 (6 bases). CDR3 length equals 15 residues. V was shortened by 2 bases and J by 1 base, with 11 bases between the two germline ends. Germline-derived CDR1 and CDR2 are SGHKS and YYEKEE (reference sequence). The CDR3 reads CASSLDRRRTDTQYF. CDR3 in DNA: TGTGCCAGCAGCTTAGACAGGAGACGCACAGATACGCAGTATTTT.

This clonotype appeared many times. The V gene is TRBV2, the J gene TRBJ1-2, with no clear D. V was pared by 1 base and J by 3 bases, with 6 bases between. Germline values: CDR1 SNHLY, CDR2 FYNNEI. CDR3 length equals 13 residues. The CDR3 DNA reads TGTGCCAGCAGTGAAGGGTCTGACTATGGCTACACCTTC. Its protein is CASSEGSDYGYTF.

V usage is TRBV3-1 and J usage is TRBJ2-2; no firm D call. The CDR3 loop spans 15 amino acids. The V gene's germline CDR1 is LGHDT and CDR2 YNNKEL (reference sequence). V lost 2 bases, J lost 2 bases, and 9 bases lay in between. In DNA, the CDR3 is TGTGCCAGCAGCCAACCATTCCTTAACACCGGGGAGCTGTTTTTT. Its translation: CASSQPFLNTGELFF.

This clonotype was counted many times. J is TRBJ1-6 and V is TRBV5-1; D is possibly TRBD1 (5 bases). CDR3 length: 18 residues. V lost 4 bases, J lost 0 bases, and 17 bases lay in between. Germline-derived CDR1 and CDR2 are SGHRS and YFSETQ. The CDR3 sequence: CASSGWDRSSSYNSPLHF. CDR3 nucleotide sequence: TGCGCCAGCAGCGGCTGGGACCGCTCAAGCTCCTATAATTCACCCCTCCACTTT.

This clonotype was counted many times. V is TRBV5-6 and J is TRBJ2-1; weak D call: TRBD1 (6 bases). This CDR3 comprises 15 residues. CDR1 SGHDT and CDR2 YYEEEE come from the germline V gene. Trimming stripped 2 bases from V and 4 bases from J, with 13 bases between. The CDR3 reads CASSLGGVSYNEQFF. The CDR3 coding sequence is TGTGCCAGCAGCTTAGGGGGAGTGAGTTACAATGAGCAGTTCTTC.

This clonotype was counted many times. The chain is built from TRBV5-1 and TRBJ1-6; 8 bases are a match to TRBD1. Per the germline V gene, CDR1 is SGHRS and CDR2 is YFSETQ. The CDR3 is 15 residues long. V lost 0 bases to trimming and J lost 7 bases; unmatched junction nucleotides: 3. The CDR3 sequence: CASSLARQGNSPLHF. The CDR3 nucleotides are TGCGCCAGCAGCTTGGCCCGACAGGGGAATTCACCCCTCCACTTT.

This clonotype was recorded a few times. V and J are TRBV27 and TRBJ1-6; D gene uncertain. V was pared by 0 bases and J by 0 bases, with 6 bases between. CDR1 MNHEY and CDR2 SMNVEV come from the germline V gene (reference sequence). CDR3 length equals 16 residues. The CDR3 protein is CASSLSGPSYNSPLHF. Here the CDR3 DNA reads TGTGCCAGCAGTTTATCCGGTCCCTCCTATAATTCACCCCTCCACTTT.

Remarks on this clonotype: A single base separates this from a much larger clone, so it may be a read error. This chain links TRBV6-2 or TRBV6-3 with TRBJ2-2; D is uncertain. The CDR3 is made up of 14 amino acids. CDR1 and CDR2 (germline): MNHEY, SVGEGT. The ends were cut back, 4 bases at V and 9 bases at J, with 15 bases in the middle. The CDR3 DNA reads TGTGCCAGCAGTTTTATTGAAGGAACCAGGGAGCTGTTTTTT. Residues: CASSFIEGTRELFF.

This clonotype came up many times. The chain combines TRBV5-1 with TRBJ2-7; D unresolved. The V end was cut by 5 bases, the J end by 4 bases, with 16 bases between. This CDR3 has 14 amino acids. Germline CDR1 and CDR2: SGHRS and YFSETQ. CDR3 sequence: CASRDLGIKYEQYF. CDR3 coding DNA: TGCGCCAGCAGGGATCTGGGAATCAAATACGAGCAGTACTTC.

This clonotype has ten or more counts. CDR3 sequence reads: CASSYGQDNEKLFF. CDR3 sequence (DNA): TGTGCCAGCAGTTACGGACAGGACAACGAAAAACTGTTTTTT. The chain recombines TRBV6-5 with TRBJ1-4; TRBD1 aligns across 7 bases. The ends lost 2 bases at V and 8 bases at J; junction bases unmatched: 5. The CDR3 is 14 amino acids. Germline lookup yields CDR1 MNHEY and CDR2 SVGAGI.

This clonotype turned up a few times. V gene TRBV6-1 combines with J gene TRBJ2-3, with TRBD1 matching 8 bases. V lost 4 bases and J lost 4; bases outside the gene matches: 4. The CDR3 runs 14 residues. CDR1 MNHNS and CDR2 SASEGT come from the germline V gene. The CDR3 DNA follows: TGTGCCAGCAGTGGACAGGGGAGTGCAGATACGCAGTATTTT. Amino acid sequence: CASSGQGSADTQYF.

Of note for this clonotype: A much larger clone differs by one base, so this may be a read error. CDR3 nucleotides: TGTGCCAGCAGTCTTAGGCGTGAGCAGTACTTC. It encodes CASSLRREQYF. The chain links TRBV28 to TRBJ2-7; D uncertain. This CDR3 contains 11 residues. V shed 5 bases and J shed 7 bases, with 9 bases lying between them. CDR1 is MDHEN and CDR2 is SYDVKM in the germline V gene.

As regards this clonotype: A much larger clone differs from this one at a single base, so this may be a read error. The conserved phenylalanine or tryptophan is not found at the CDR3 terminus, so this likely reflects a read error. The chain is built from TRBV18 and TRBJ2-3; D gene unclear. Germline CDR1 and CDR2: KGHSH and LQKENI. The CDR3 loop spans 12 amino acids. The V end lost 4 bases, the J end lost 0 bases, and 2 bases lay between the germline ends. Written as DNA, the CDR3 is TGTGCCAGCTCACGTAGCACAGATACGCAGTATTCT. Its translation is CASSRSTDTQYS.